This entry lists 7 T cell receptor beta chains sequenced from one sample in a study of shared clonotypes between healthy human individuals. The method was immunoSEQ multiplex PCR; TCRdb's version includes in-frame clones alone and lacks a portion of them. The sample shows around 700,000 clones, less than 80% of them seen only once. The material sequenced was memory CD4+ T cells sorted from blood. Subset: CD45RA-negative fraction. Every receptor here comes from a woman aged 30 to 39 in good health.

This sequence joins TRBV27 and TRBJ1-3; D not certain. Trimming removed 0 bases at V and 3 bases at J, with 12 bases between. The CDR3 contains 16 residues. Germline V gives CDR1 MNHEY, CDR2 SMNVEV (reference sequence). The CDR3 DNA reads as TGTGCCAGCAGTTTATCGGGAACGTCCCGTGGAAACACCATATATTTT. Residues: CASSLSGTSRGNTIYF.

This chain joins TRBV21-1 and TRBJ2-3; TRBD2, the table's D call, lacks a check against the DNA. TRBV21-1 is a pseudogene. This CDR3 has 13 amino acids. The CDR3 loop reads CASSMPFRDTQYF. CDR3 bases: TGTGCCAGCAGCATGCCCTTCCGGGATACGCAGTATTTT.

This chain uses TRBV5-1 with TRBJ2-7; 8 bases are shared with TRBD1. The CDR3 consists of 13 residues. V lost 4 bases to trimming and J lost 2 bases; unmatched junction nucleotides: 2. The germline gives CDR1 SGHRS, CDR2 YFSETQ. The CDR3 here is CASSRDRTYEQYF. The CDR3 DNA is TGCGCCAGCAGCCGGGACAGGACCTACGAGCAGTACTTC.

This clone was seen just once. The V gene is TRBV10-3, the J gene TRBJ2-1, with no clear D. CDR1 and CDR2 (germline): ENHRY, SYGVKD. V was trimmed by 7 bases and J by 6 bases, leaving 13 bases between them. The CDR3 sequence is 13 residues long. The CDR3 DNA reads TGTGCCATCAATGCGGAGACAAGCAATGAGCAGTTCTTC. Its protein is CAINAETSNEQFF.

The chain carries TRBV13 and TRBJ1-2; no clear D. The germline gives CDR1 PRHDT, CDR2 FYEKMQ (reference sequence). The CDR3 is 12 amino acids. Deletions cut 2 bases from V and 8 bases from J, with 9 bases between. The CDR3 sequence is CASSLLEGGYTF. The DNA for the CDR3 is TGTGCCAGCAGCTTACTGGAGGGCGGCTACACCTTC.

The chain combines TRBV28 with TRBJ2-7, with TRBD2 identical over 8 bases. The CDR3 is 16 residues long. Germline-derived CDR1 and CDR2 are MDHEN and SYDVKM. The V gene end was trimmed by 6 bases and the J gene end by 2 bases; junction bases not matched to a gene: 12. The DNA for the CDR3 is TGTGCCAGCAGGCCCCCTCCTAGCGGGTCCACCTACGAGCAGTACTTC. Translated, it gives CASRPPPSGSTYEQYF.

The gene calls are TRBV9 and TRBJ1-2; 7 bases are a match to TRBD1. Germline loops: CDR1 SGDLS, CDR2 YYNGEE. This CDR3 is built from 14 residues. J lost 10 bases, V lost 4 bases, and 13 bases had no gene match. The CDR3 spells CASSPLGQTHTYTF. CDR3 bases: TGTGCCAGCAGCCCGCTGGGACAGACCCATACCTACACCTTC.